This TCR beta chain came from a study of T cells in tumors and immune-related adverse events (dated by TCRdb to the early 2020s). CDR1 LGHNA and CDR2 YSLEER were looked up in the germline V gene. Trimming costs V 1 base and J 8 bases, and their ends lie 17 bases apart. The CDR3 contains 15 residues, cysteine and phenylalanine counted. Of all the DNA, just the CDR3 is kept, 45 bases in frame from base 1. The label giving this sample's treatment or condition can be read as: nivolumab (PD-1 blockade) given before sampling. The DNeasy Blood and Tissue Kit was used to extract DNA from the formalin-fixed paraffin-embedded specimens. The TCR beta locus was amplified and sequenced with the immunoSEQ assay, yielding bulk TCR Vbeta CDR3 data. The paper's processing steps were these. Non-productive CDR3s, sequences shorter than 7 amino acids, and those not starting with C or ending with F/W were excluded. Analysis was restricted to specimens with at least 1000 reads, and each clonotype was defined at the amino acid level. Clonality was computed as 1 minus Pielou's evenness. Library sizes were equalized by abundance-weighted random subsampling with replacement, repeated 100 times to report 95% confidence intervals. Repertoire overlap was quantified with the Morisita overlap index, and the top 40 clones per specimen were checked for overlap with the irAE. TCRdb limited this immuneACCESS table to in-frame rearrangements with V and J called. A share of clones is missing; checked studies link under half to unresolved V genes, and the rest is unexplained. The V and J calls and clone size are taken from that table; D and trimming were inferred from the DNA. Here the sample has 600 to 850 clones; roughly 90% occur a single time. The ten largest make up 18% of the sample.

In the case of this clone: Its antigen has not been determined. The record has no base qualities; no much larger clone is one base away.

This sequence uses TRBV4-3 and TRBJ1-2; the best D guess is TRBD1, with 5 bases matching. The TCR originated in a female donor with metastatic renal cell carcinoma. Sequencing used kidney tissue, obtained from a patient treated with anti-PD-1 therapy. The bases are TGCGCCAGCAGCCAAGGAACGCAGGGCTTCGTCGGCTACACCTTC. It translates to CASSQGTQGFVGYTF.